These T cell receptor beta chains were read from a single sample in a study of T cell responses to AZD1222 COVID-19 vaccine. Sequenced by immunoSEQ multiplex PCR; TCRdb stores in-frame clones only, minus some. Counted here are around 72,000 clones, 82% occurring once; the ten biggest clones make up about 5.6%. The sample consisted of peripheral blood, taken on day 0 of AZD1222 vaccination. These receptors were taken from an adult in good health. CDR3s include the opening cysteine and the closing phenylalanine or tryptophan. The D gene is left open where the match is weak. Size is omitted from some rows. Given values are once, few, many or a class for expanded clones.

d_call j_call clone_size v_call cdr3_aa cdr3_nt
. TRBJ2-2 . TRBV4-2 CASSQDKGGELFF TGTGCCAGCAGCCAAGATAAAGGCGGGGAGCTGTTTTTT
. TRBJ2-5 medium-sized TRBV5-1 CASSSSGQGGETQYF TGCGCCAGCAGCTCCTCAGGGCAGGGCGGTGAGACCCAGTACTTC
. TRBJ1-4 . TRBV7-9 CASSLVSGTQNEKLFF TGTGCCAGCAGCTTAGTTAGTGGGACACAAAATGAAAAACTGTTTTTT
. TRBJ2-7 . TRBV7-9 CASSFVGPHEQYF TGTGCCAGCAGCTTTGTAGGACCCCACGAGCAGTACTTC
. TRBJ2-3 . TRBV24-1 CATSDTPTGETSTDTQYF TGTGCCACCAGTGATACGCCCACGGGGGAGACAAGCACAGATACGCAGTATTTT
. TRBJ1-1 . TRBV5-1 CASSLGLSHTEAFF TGCGCCAGCAGCCTCGGACTAAGTCACACTGAAGCTTTCTTT
TRBD1 TRBJ2-5 . TRBV7-9 CASSLTGAETQYF TGTGCCAGCAGCCTTACAGGGGCAGAGACCCAGTACTTC
. TRBJ1-4 few TRBV29-1 CSVQTEKLFF TGCAGCGTTCAGACAGAAAAACTGTTTTTT
. TRBJ1-4 . TRBV11-1 CASRLPGDEKLFF TGTGCCAGCAGACTACCCGGAGATGAAAAACTGTTTTTT
. TRBJ1-1 . TRBV6-5 CASSYSGEGVAFF TGTGCCAGCAGTTACTCGGGGGAGGGGGTAGCTTTCTTT
TRBD1 TRBJ2-3 . TRBV18 CASSPVTGEDTQYF TGTGCCAGCTCACCAGTCACAGGGGAAGATACGCAGTATTTT
. TRBJ1-2 . TRBV6-6 CASSRGANYGYTF TGTGCCAGCAGTAGGGGCGCGAACTATGGCTACACCTTC
. TRBJ2-2 . TRBV7-9 CASSLSLGQGPSTGELFF TGTGCCAGCAGCCTATCCTTAGGGCAGGGGCCGTCCACCGGGGAGCTGTTTTTT
. TRBJ1-1 few TRBV19 CASSPGTHTEAFF TGTGCCAGTAGCCCAGGGACACACACTGAAGCTTTCTTT
. TRBJ2-7 . TRBV21-1 CASSKTGLDRGLRAYEQYF TGTGCCAGCAGCAAAACTGGTTTAGATCGGGGGCTAAGGGCCTACGAGCAGTACTTC
TRBD2 TRBJ2-5 . TRBV6-5 CASSYMGGDQETQYF TGTGCCAGCAGTTACATGGGGGGGGACCAAGAGACCCAGTACTTC
TRBD1 TRBJ2-3 . TRBV15 CATSRDRSTGSTDTQYF TGTGCCACCAGCAGAGATCGGTCGACAGGGAGCACAGATACGCAGTATTTT
. TRBJ1-6 . TRBV6-5 CASSTPGGDNSPLHF TGTGCCAGCAGTACCCCGGGGGGCGATAATTCACCCCTCCACTTT
. TRBJ2-3 . TRBV3-1/TRBV3-2 CASSQDRRVSTDTQYF TGTGCCAGCAGCCAAGATCGCCGGGTTAGCACAGATACGCAGTATTTT
TRBD1 TRBJ2-5 . TRBV7-9 CASSLGQGVETQYF TGTGCCAGCAGCCTAGGACAGGGAGTAGAGACCCAGTACTTC
. TRBJ2-7 . TRBV9 CASSVGPGEDYEQYF TGTGCCAGCAGCGTAGGTCCGGGGGAAGACTACGAGCAGTACTTC
. TRBJ1-6 . TRBV5-4 CASSQGQSPLHF TGTGCCAGCAGTCAGGGTCAATCGCCCCTCCACTTT
. TRBJ2-1 . TRBV19 CASSIAPLYSYNEQFF TGTGCCAGTAGTATAGCGCCTTTATACTCCTACAATGAGCAGTTCTTC
. TRBJ2-2 . TRBV5-1 CASSLDGNTGELFF TGCGCCAGCAGCTTGGATGGAAACACCGGGGAGCTGTTTTTT
. TRBJ1-2 . TRBV5-1 CASSLFTRGVSNYGYTF TGCGCCAGCAGCTTGTTCACACGGGGAGTCTCTAACTATGGCTACACCTTC
. TRBJ1-2 . TRBV5-5 CASTRFGGSFDYGYTF TGTGCCAGCACCCGGTTTGGGGGCTCCTTTGACTATGGCTACACCTTC
TRBD1 TRBJ1-2 once TRBV28 CASRTGGSGGYTF TGTGCCAGCAGAACAGGGGGTTCTGGTGGCTACACCTTC
. TRBJ2-2 once TRBV4-3 CASSQDTEQVTGELFF TGCGCCAGCAGCCAAGATACGGAGCAGGTCACCGGGGAGCTGTTTTTT
TRBD1 TRBJ2-7 few TRBV6-4 CASSRDRGIGEQYF TGTGCCAGCAGTAGGGACAGGGGCATAGGCGAGCAGTACTTC
. TRBJ1-3 . TRBV7-9 CASSLAGPGNTIYF TGTGCCAGCAGCTTAGCTGGTCCTGGAAACACCATATATTTT
. TRBJ1-1 . TRBV7-9 CASSLGVAAEAFF TGTGCCAGCAGCTTAGGGGTGGCAGCAGAAGCTTTCTTT
. TRBJ2-5 . TRBV5-1 CASSLGGPFSQETQYF TGCGCCAGCAGCTTGGGGGGACCCTTCTCCCAAGAGACCCAGTACTTC
. TRBJ2-5 . TRBV28 CASSRVREGETQYF TGTGCCAGCAGTCGGGTCAGGGAAGGGGAGACCCAGTACTTC
. TRBJ1-1 few TRBV14 CASSREVQGEAFF TGTGCCAGCAGCCGGGAGGTTCAGGGCGAAGCTTTCTTT
TRBD1 TRBJ2-7 . TRBV11-3 CASSWGTGSSYEQYF TGTGCCAGCAGCTGGGGGACAGGGAGCTCCTACGAGCAGTACTTC
TRBD2 TRBJ2-5 once TRBV7-9 CASSPAGTGLAASWETQYF TGTGCCAGCAGCCCGGCGGGGACGGGACTAGCGGCCTCCTGGGAGACCCAGTACTTC
. TRBJ2-3 . TRBV7-2 CASSLSLPGGRNTDTQYF TGTGCCAGCAGCTTATCCCTCCCGGGCGGGCGGAACACAGATACGCAGTATTTT
. TRBJ2-3 . TRBV5-6 CASSLAGRPDTQYF TGTGCCAGCAGCTTGGCGGGGCGGCCAGATACGCAGTATTTT